The subject of this entry is one T cell receptor beta chain. The V segment lost 1 base and the J segment 4 bases; nucleotides outside the gene matches: 5. The CDR3 contains 15 residues. Looked up from germline, CDR1 is KGHSH and CDR2 is LQKENI. Since all of the isolated RNA was reverse transcribed, expressed TCRB transcripts were what got sequenced. TCRdb's copy holds only in-frame clones and misses some; the assay was immunoSEQ multiplex PCR. In the table there are around 140,000 clones, 9% to 10% of which are singletons. This sample was included in a study of beta chain features in type 1 diabetes. This receptor was obtained from a middle-aged woman in good health. The rearrangement uses TRBV18 and TRBJ1-2, with TRBD1 identical over 8 bases. Sequencing was carried out using central memory CD4+ T cells from blood. As DNA, the CDR3 is TGTGCCAGCTCACCACGGGATGACAGGGGCTATGGCTACACCTTC. This codes for CASSPRDDRGYGYTF.